This T cell receptor beta chain was recovered during a study of shared clonotypes between healthy human individuals. CDR1 and CDR2 (germline): GTSNPN, SVGIG (reference sequence). The CDR3 covers 15 residues. Trimming left V 0 bases short and J 3 bases short, with 11 bases between. Sequenced by immunoSEQ multiplex PCR; TCRdb stores in-frame clones only, minus some. The sample gives roughly 760,000 clones, roughly 70% of which show up once; about 1.8% is in the top ten. The chain combines TRBV30 with TRBJ1-4; D remains unclear. This sequence originates from a woman under 40 in good health. Source material: memory CD4+ T cells sorted from blood. Subset specified: CD45RA-negative fraction. CDR3 nucleotide sequence: TGTGCCTGGAGTGTAAACTTCAAGGCTAATGAAAAACTGTTTTTT. Translation: CAWSVNFKANEKLFF. Filled out from reference TRBV30 and TRBJ1-4, the complete variable domain reads SQTIHQWPATLVQPVGSPLSLECTVEGTSNPNLYWYRQAAGRGLQLLFYSVGIGQISSEVPQNLSASRPQDRQFILSSKKLLLSDSGFYLCAWSVNFKANEKLFFGSGTQLSVL.